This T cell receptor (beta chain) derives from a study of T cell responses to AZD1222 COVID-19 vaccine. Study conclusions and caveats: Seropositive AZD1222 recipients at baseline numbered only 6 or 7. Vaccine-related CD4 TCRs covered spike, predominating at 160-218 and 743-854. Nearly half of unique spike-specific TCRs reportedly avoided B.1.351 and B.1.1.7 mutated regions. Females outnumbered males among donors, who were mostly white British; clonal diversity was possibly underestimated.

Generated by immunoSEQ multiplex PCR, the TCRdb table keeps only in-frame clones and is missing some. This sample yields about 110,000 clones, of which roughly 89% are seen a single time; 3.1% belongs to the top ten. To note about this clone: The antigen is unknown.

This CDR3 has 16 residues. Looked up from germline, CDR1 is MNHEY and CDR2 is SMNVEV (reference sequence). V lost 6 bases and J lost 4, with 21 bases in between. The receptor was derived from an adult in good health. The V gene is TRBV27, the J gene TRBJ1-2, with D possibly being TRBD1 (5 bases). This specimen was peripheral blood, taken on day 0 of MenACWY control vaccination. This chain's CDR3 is CASSREGGEKLYGYTF. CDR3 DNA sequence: TGTGCCAGCAGCCGTGAAGGAGGGGAAAAACTCTATGGCTACACCTTC.